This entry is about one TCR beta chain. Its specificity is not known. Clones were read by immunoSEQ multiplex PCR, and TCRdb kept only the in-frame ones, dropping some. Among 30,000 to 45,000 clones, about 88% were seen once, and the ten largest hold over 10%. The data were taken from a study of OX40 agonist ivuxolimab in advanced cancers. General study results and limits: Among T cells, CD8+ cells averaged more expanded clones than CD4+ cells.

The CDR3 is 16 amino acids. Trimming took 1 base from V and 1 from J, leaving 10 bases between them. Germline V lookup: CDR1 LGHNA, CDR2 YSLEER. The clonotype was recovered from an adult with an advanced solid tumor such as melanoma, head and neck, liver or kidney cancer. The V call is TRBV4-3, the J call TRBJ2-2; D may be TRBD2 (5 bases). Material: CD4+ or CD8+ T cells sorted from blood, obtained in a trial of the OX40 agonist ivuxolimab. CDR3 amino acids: CASSQVYGVNTGELFF. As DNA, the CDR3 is TGCGCCAGCAGCCAAGTGTACGGGGTGAACACCGGGGAGCTGTTTTTT.